Shown below are 30 T cell receptor beta chains from a single sample sequenced in a study of neurological immune-mediated disorders. TCRdb recomputed calls from the 5' RACE reads with MiXCR, one row per CDR3 protein. Among tens of thousands of distinct CDR3 sequences listed, over 15% were seen once. Sequenced: PBMCs. These receptors originate from a woman aged 40 to 49 in good health.

This clonotype appeared many times. The V and J genes are TRBV28 and TRBJ2-1; TRBD2 might be the D (7 bases). V lost 8 bases, J lost 6 bases, and 11 bases lay in between. The CDR3 has 12 amino acids. The V gene's germline CDR1 is MDHEN and CDR2 SYDVKM. CDR3 sequence (DNA): TGTGCCAGCGGGGGGGCCATCAATGAGCAGTTCTTC. As protein: CASGGAINEQFF.

This clonotype was counted ten times or more. V usage is TRBV20-1 and J usage is TRBJ1-1; unclear D gene. Trimming pared 0 bases from V and 1 base from J, leaving 15 bases between. Germline V lookup: CDR1 DFQATT, CDR2 SNEGSKA (reference sequence). The CDR3 totals 16 residues. CDR3 region: CSARDMLDGENTEAFF. CDR3 nucleotides: TGCAGTGCTAGAGATATGCTGGACGGCGAGAACACTGAAGCTTTCTTT.

This clonotype was counted many times. This chain links TRBV7-2 with TRBJ2-6, with D maybe TRBD1 (6 bases). V was pared by 5 bases and J by 4 bases, with 18 bases between. Germline assignment: CDR1 SGHTA and CDR2 FQGNSA. The CDR3 runs to 17 residues. The DNA of the CDR3 is TGTGCCAGCAGCCCTAGAAACCCAGGGGACGGGGCCAACGTCCTGACTTTC. Protein sequence: CASSPRNPGDGANVLTF.

This rearrangement joins TRBV5-1 to TRBJ1-1; tentative D call: TRBD1 (5 bases). The V gene lost 4 bases and the J gene lost 6 bases, with 10 bases spanning the gap. The CDR3 is made up of 12 amino acids. The germline V gene has CDR1 SGHRS and CDR2 YFSETQ. The CDR3 DNA reads as TGCGCCAGCAGCCCCGGGGGGGCTGAAGCTTTCTTT. Protein product: CASSPGGAEAFF.

This clonotype was detected ten times or more. This chain joins TRBV7-9 and TRBJ2-2, with D possibly being TRBD1 (6 bases). Trimming removed 2 bases from V and 4 bases from J, with 11 bases in between. Germline V lookup: CDR1 SEHNR, CDR2 FQNEAQ (reference sequence). The CDR3 covers 15 residues. In nucleotides, the CDR3 is TGTGCCAGCAGCTTAACAGGGATCAGCACCGGGGAGCTGTTTTTT. As protein: CASSLTGISTGELFF.

This clonotype was recorded many times. The CDR3 nucleotides are TGTGCCAGCGGGGTGGGGGTGAATGAGCAGTTCTTC. Translated: CASGVGVNEQFF. The V call is TRBV6-6, the J call TRBJ2-1; either TRBD1 or TRBD2 may fit D (5 bases each). Trimming stripped 8 bases from V and 7 bases from J, with 12 bases between. From germline, CDR1 is MNHNY and CDR2 SVGAGI (reference sequence). This CDR3 contains 12 residues.

This clonotype occurred many times. The genes are TRBV10-3 and TRBJ1-6; TRBD1 might be the D (6 bases). CDR3 length equals 13 residues. V lost 5 bases and J 9 bases, leaving 11 bases between the germline ends. Germline CDR1 is ENHRY and CDR2 is SYGVKD. The CDR3 coding sequence is TGTGCCATCAGTCGGGGGCCGACTTCACCCCTCCACTTT. Its translation: CAISRGPTSPLHF.

This clonotype showed up many times. This chain joins TRBV6-1 and TRBJ2-2; weak D call: TRBD2 (6 bases). V was clipped by 8 bases and J by 0 bases, with 16 bases between them. The CDR3 loop spans 16 amino acids. Germline CDR1 reads MNHNS; CDR2 reads SASEGT. In nucleotides, the CDR3 is TGTGCCAGCGGCTATAGGACTAATCCGAACACCGGGGAGCTGTTTTTT. Amino acids: CASGYRTNPNTGELFF.

This clonotype was detected ten times or more. V is TRBV3-1 and J is TRBJ1-5; D possibly corresponds to TRBD1 (6 bases). The V gene lost 5 bases and the J gene lost 3 bases, with 11 bases spanning the gap. The CDR3 totals 14 residues. Germline V gene sequence: CDR1 LGHDT, CDR2 YNNKEL (reference sequence). CDR3 nucleotide sequence: TGTGCCAGCAGCGCACAGGGTTACAATCAGCCCCAGCATTTT. Protein: CASSAQGYNQPQHF.

The CDR3 spells CAWSRLAGSRMAQYF. CDR3 sequence (DNA): TGTGCCTGGAGCAGACTAGCGGGGAGTCGAATGGCCCAGTACTTC. The chain carries TRBV30 and TRBJ2-5; TRBD2 aligns across 11 bases. In germline, CDR1 is GTSNPN, CDR2 SVGIG (reference sequence). V dropped 3 bases and J dropped 9; count of bases not matched to a gene: 12. The CDR3 covers 15 residues.

This clonotype was recorded many times. The chain joins TRBV5-6 to TRBJ2-5, with D maybe TRBD2 (5 bases). CDR3 length: 15 amino acids. Germline CDR1 is SGHDT and CDR2 is YYEEEE. The V end lost 0 bases, the J end lost 2 bases, and 11 bases lay between the germline ends. The chain's CDR3 is CASSLVGVGQETQYF. The DNA for the CDR3 is TGTGCCAGCAGCTTGGTCGGGGTTGGGCAAGAGACCCAGTACTTC. The full variable domain, in which reference TRBV5-6 and TRBJ2-5 provide the parts outside the CDR3, is DAGVTQSPTHLIKTRGQQVTLRCSPKSGHDTVSWYQQALGQGPQFIFQYYEEEERQRGNFPDRFSGHQFPNYSSELNVNALLLGDSALYLCASSLVGVGQETQYFGPGTRLLVL.

This clonotype was observed many times. This chain joins TRBV2 and TRBJ2-4; D is unresolved. This CDR3 comprises 13 residues. Trimming left V 4 bases short and J 2 bases short, with 6 bases between. Germline lookup yields CDR1 SNHLY and CDR2 FYNNEI. CDR3 region: CASSVETKNIQYF. The CDR3 DNA sequence: TGTGCCAGCAGTGTGGAGACCAAAAACATTCAGTACTTC.

The V gene is TRBV7-3, the J gene TRBJ2-5; D is unclear. This CDR3 is built from 14 residues. The V end lost 4 bases, the J end lost 2 bases, and 11 bases lay between the germline ends. CDR1 is SGHTA and CDR2 is FQGTGA in the germline V gene. In DNA form, the CDR3 reads TGTGCCAGCAGCTCCCGAGTGGGTCAAGAGACCCAGTACTTC. This codes for CASSSRVGQETQYF.

In nucleotides, the CDR3 is TGCGCCAGCAGTGAACAGGGAACCTACAATGAGCAGTTCTTC. This translates into CASSEQGTYNEQFF. The V gene is TRBV5-1, the J gene TRBJ2-1; D perhaps matches TRBD1 (6 bases). Trimming stripped 5 bases from V and 2 bases from J, with 11 bases between. The CDR3 runs to 14 residues. Germline V gene lookup returns CDR1 SGHRS and CDR2 YFSETQ. The full variable domain, in which reference TRBV5-1 and TRBJ2-1 provide the parts outside the CDR3, is KAGVTQTPRYLIKTRGQQVTLSCSPISGHRSVSWYQQTPGQGLQFLFEYFSETQRNKGNFPGRFSGRQFSNSRSEMNVSTLELGDSALYLCASSEQGTYNEQFFGPGTRLTVL.

This clonotype was picked up many times. The chain uses TRBV5-6 and TRBJ2-1; 9 bases are shared with TRBD1. This CDR3 contains 16 residues. The J segment lost 0 bases and the V segment lost 5 bases, leaving 6 bases of the junction unmatched. In germline, CDR1 is SGHDT, CDR2 YYEEEE. CDR3 loop: CASRPGTGNSYNEQFF. CDR3 DNA: TGTGCCAGCAGACCCGGGACAGGGAACTCCTACAATGAGCAGTTCTTC.

CDR3 DNA: TGTGCCATCAGCGACAGGGGAGGCTACGAGCAGTACTTC. Translation gives CAISDRGGYEQYF. V and J are TRBV10-3 and TRBJ2-7, with 8 positions matching TRBD1. The germline V gene encodes CDR1 ENHRY and CDR2 SYGVKD. V lost 6 bases and J lost 3; bases outside the gene matches: 4. This CDR3 spans 13 amino acids.

This clonotype was observed many times. The V and J genes are TRBV3-1 and TRBJ1-2; no clear D. V lost 0 bases and J lost 2, with 13 bases in between. Germline lookup yields CDR1 LGHDT and CDR2 YNNKEL (reference sequence). CDR3 length: 16 residues. CDR3 DNA: TGTGCCAGCAGCCAAGATGAGGGTATAGGCAACTATGGCTACACCTTC. This translates into CASSQDEGIGNYGYTF.

This clonotype was detected many times. V and J are TRBV27 and TRBJ1-1; 9 nucleotides line up with TRBD1. Germline-derived CDR1 and CDR2 are MNHEY and SMNVEV (reference sequence). Trimming cost V 5 bases and J 3 bases; bases outside gene matches: 7. CDR3 length equals 15 residues. In nucleotides, the CDR3 is TGTGCCAGCAGTCATGGGACAGGGAGGGACACTGAAGCTTTCTTT. Amino acids: CASSHGTGRDTEAFF.

This clonotype was found many times. The chain combines TRBV5-1 with TRBJ2-5; the match to TRBD2 covers 7 bases. CDR1 and CDR2 (germline): SGHRS, YFSETQ. The junction had 12 bases not matched to a gene; V was cut back by 3 bases and J by 4 bases. CDR3 length: 16 residues. The CDR3 DNA follows: TGCGCCAGCAGCTGGATGGCGACTAGCAGCGCAGAGACCCAGTACTTC. It encodes CASSWMATSSAETQYF.

This clonotype was seen many times. The chain has TRBV5-1 and TRBJ1-6, with D uncertain. This CDR3 has 15 residues. Germline CDR1 reads SGHRS; CDR2 reads YFSETQ. The V end was cut by 4 bases, the J end by 6 bases, with 14 bases between. CDR3 loop: CASSPGEASNSPLHF. CDR3 nucleotides: TGCGCCAGCAGCCCCGGCGAAGCCAGTAATTCACCCCTCCACTTT.

This clonotype was counted between two and nine times. The V gene is TRBV2, the J gene TRBJ2-2, with D unresolved. Germline lookup yields CDR1 SNHLY and CDR2 FYNNEI. The CDR3 sequence is 15 residues long. Trimming cost V 6 bases and J 2 bases, with 13 bases left between them. The CDR3 loop is CASRIAWGNTGELFF. CDR3 sequence (DNA): TGTGCCAGCAGGATCGCTTGGGGAAACACCGGGGAGCTGTTTTTT.

This clonotype showed up many times. V usage is TRBV6-5 and J usage is TRBJ2-1; maybe TRBD2 (5 bases). The CDR3 loop spans 16 amino acids. Germline loops: CDR1 MNHEY, CDR2 SVGAGI. Trimming stripped 5 bases from V and 0 bases from J, with 14 bases between. Written as DNA, the CDR3 is TGTGCCAGCAGTCCCCTACGGGGTGGCTCCTACAATGAGCAGTTCTTC. This gives the protein CASSPLRGGSYNEQFF.

The chain carries TRBV6-1 and TRBJ1-1; D might be TRBD1 (6 bases). CDR3 length: 14 amino acids. V lost 8 bases and J 4 bases, leaving 17 bases between the germline ends. The germline V gene encodes CDR1 MNHNS and CDR2 SASEGT. The CDR3 DNA reads TGTGCCAGCTTGGAGGGGGGGCACGGCACTGAAGCTTTCTTT. It encodes CASLEGGHGTEAFF.

This clonotype was counted many times. This CDR3 reads CASSSGESTVGYTF. CDR3 nucleotide sequence: TGTGCCAGCAGTTCGGGAGAGAGCACGGTTGGCTACACCTTC. This sequence joins TRBV12-3 or TRBV12-4 and TRBJ1-2, with D unclear. This CDR3 region has 14 residues. V gave up 4 bases and J gave up 7 bases, with 16 bases separating them.

Ten or more counts support this clonotype. The genes are TRBV6-2 or TRBV6-3 and TRBJ2-1, with a weak D call TRBD2 (7 bases). V lost 4 bases, J lost 7 bases, and 17 bases lay in between. Germline CDR1 MNHEY, CDR2 SVGEGT. The CDR3 covers 15 residues. CDR3 nucleotide sequence: TGTGCCAGCAGTTCCCCGAGGGGGGGGAAGAATGAGCAGTTCTTC. It is translated as CASSSPRGGKNEQFF.

This clonotype was picked up many times. The chain has TRBV20-1 and TRBJ2-5; 8 nucleotides align to TRBD2. Trimming removed 4 bases from V and 5 bases from J; junction bases left unmatched: 12. CDR1 is DFQATT, CDR2 SNEGSKA, per germline (reference sequence). CDR3 length: 15 residues. The DNA for the CDR3 is TGCAGTGCTAAGGAGGGGCGGGGGGCCGACGAGACCCAGTACTTC. This sequence encodes CSAKEGRGADETQYF.

This clonotype was found once. The chain recombines TRBV6-9 with TRBJ2-1; D may be TRBD2 (5 bases). The germline V gene encodes CDR1 MNHGY and CDR2 SVAAGI. V was pared by 9 bases and J by 7 bases, with 10 bases between. The CDR3 has 11 amino acids. The chain's CDR3 is CASRGWNEQFF. CDR3 DNA sequence: TGTGCCAGTAGAGGGTGGAATGAGCAGTTCTTC.

This clonotype occurred many times. V usage is TRBV5-1 and J usage is TRBJ1-2; D ambiguous. Looked up from germline, CDR1 is SGHRS and CDR2 is YFSETQ. The V end was cut by 2 bases, the J end by 8 bases, with 19 bases between. This CDR3 comprises 15 residues. The CDR3 is CASSFERPGEDGYTF. The CDR3 coding sequence is TGCGCCAGCAGCTTTGAGAGGCCGGGAGAGGACGGCTACACCTTC.

This clonotype was seen ten or more times. The chain combines TRBV20-1 with TRBJ2-3; 8 nucleotides line up with TRBD2. There are 18 residues in the CDR3. Trimming at V came to 3 bases and at J to 4 bases, leaving 18 bases not matched to a gene. Germline CDR1 reads DFQATT; CDR2 reads SNEGSKA (reference sequence). In nucleotides, the CDR3 is TGCAGTGCTAGGCTCCCCCTTACTAGCGGAGGCTCCTCAGATACGCAGTATTTT. Encoded protein: CSARLPLTSGGSSDTQYF.

The chain joins TRBV30 to TRBJ1-2; D is undetermined. With 2 bases removed from V and 0 bases from J, the gap between germline ends came to 7 bases. CDR1 is GTSNPN, CDR2 SVGIG, per germline (reference sequence). The CDR3 totals 13 residues. CDR3 coding DNA: TGTGCCTGGAGTCCTAGAGCTAACTATGGCTACACCTTC. This gives the protein CAWSPRANYGYTF. Based on the CDR3 plus reference TRBV30 and TRBJ1-2, the full variable domain is SQTIHQWPATLVQPVGSPLSLECTVEGTSNPNLYWYRQAAGRGLQLLFYSVGIGQISSEVPQNLSASRPQDRQFILSSKKLLLSDSGFYLCAWSPRANYGYTFGSGTRLTVV.